Listed below are T cell receptor beta chains from one sample, sequenced in a study of cytomegalovirus exposure and HLA in healthy donors. Sequenced by immunoSEQ multiplex PCR; TCRdb stores in-frame clones only, minus some. The sample has 200,000 to 250,000 clones, 76% seen once. Sequencing input: PBMCs. These receptor sequences come from a man aged 18 to 30 in good health and CMV-seronegative. CDR3s include the opening cysteine and the closing phenylalanine or tryptophan. A D gene is named only where the DNA matches it firmly. Only some rows state a clone size, as once, few, many or a class for expanded clones.

clone_size: .; d_call: TRBD1; v_call: TRBV19; j_call: TRBJ1-4; cdr3_aa: CASSRDSNEKLFF; cdr3_nt: TGTGCCAGTAGTAGGGACAGTAATGAAAAACTGTTTTTT
clone_size: .; d_call: TRBD1; v_call: TRBV6-5; j_call: TRBJ2-7; cdr3_aa: CASSSRQGDYEQYF; cdr3_nt: TGTGCCAGCAGCTCCCGACAGGGGGATTACGAGCAGTACTTC
clone_size: once; d_call: .; v_call: TRBV4-1; j_call: TRBJ1-1; cdr3_aa: CASSHFPGTEAFF; cdr3_nt: TGCGCCAGCAGCCACTTCCCGGGCACTGAAGCTTTCTTT
clone_size: .; d_call: .; v_call: TRBV2; j_call: TRBJ1-2; cdr3_aa: CASSENAGWNYGYTF; cdr3_nt: TGTGCCAGCAGTGAAAACGCAGGGTGGAACTATGGCTACACCTTC
clone_size: .; d_call: .; v_call: TRBV18; j_call: TRBJ2-1; cdr3_aa: CASSQERREQFF; cdr3_nt: TGTGCCAGCTCACAGGAGAGGAGGGAGCAGTTCTTC
clone_size: .; d_call: .; v_call: TRBV6-1; j_call: TRBJ2-5; cdr3_aa: CASTDPQGTGQTQYF; cdr3_nt: TGTGCCAGCACCGACCCACAGGGCACGGGGCAGACCCAGTACTTC
clone_size: .; d_call: TRBD1; v_call: TRBV30; j_call: TRBJ1-4; cdr3_aa: CAWNRQGVFATNEKLFF; cdr3_nt: TGTGCCTGGAATCGACAGGGGGTTTTTGCAACTAATGAAAAACTGTTTTTT
clone_size: .; d_call: .; v_call: TRBV12-5; j_call: TRBJ2-5; cdr3_aa: CASGLALLGGGIQETQYF; cdr3_nt: TGTGCTAGTGGTTTGGCCTTGCTAGGGGGAGGGATTCAAGAGACCCAGTACTTC
clone_size: .; d_call: .; v_call: TRBV7-9; j_call: TRBJ2-3; cdr3_aa: CASSSVRGATDTQYF; cdr3_nt: TGTGCCAGCAGCTCGGTCAGGGGGGCCACAGATACGCAGTATTTT
clone_size: .; d_call: TRBD1; v_call: TRBV27; j_call: TRBJ2-2; cdr3_aa: CASSKQGRSTGELFF; cdr3_nt: TGTGCCAGCAGTAAACAGGGGCGAAGCACCGGGGAGCTGTTTTTT
clone_size: .; d_call: .; v_call: TRBV5-6; j_call: TRBJ2-7; cdr3_aa: CASSLAVSYEQYF; cdr3_nt: TGTGCCAGCAGCTTGGCGGTCTCCTACGAGCAGTACTTC
clone_size: once; d_call: .; v_call: TRBV7-8; j_call: TRBJ2-1; cdr3_aa: CASSLYLVAPYNEQFF; cdr3_nt: TGTGCCAGCAGCTTATACCTGGTGGCTCCCTACAATGAGCAGTTCTTC
clone_size: .; d_call: .; v_call: TRBV19; j_call: TRBJ2-5; cdr3_aa: CASSISGEGETQYF; cdr3_nt: TGTGCCAGTAGTATATCAGGGGAGGGGGAGACCCAGTACTTC
clone_size: .; d_call: .; v_call: TRBV19; j_call: TRBJ2-5; cdr3_aa: CASRTGFGAQETQYF; cdr3_nt: TGTGCCAGTAGAACAGGGTTTGGGGCACAAGAGACCCAGTACTTC
clone_size: .; d_call: TRBD1; v_call: TRBV4-1; j_call: TRBJ1-5; cdr3_aa: CASSQARGQGPVGSNQPQHF; cdr3_nt: TGCGCCAGCAGCCAAGCTCGGGGACAGGGGCCCGTAGGTAGCAATCAGCCCCAGCATTTT
clone_size: .; d_call: .; v_call: TRBV10-3; j_call: TRBJ2-2; cdr3_aa: CAISKDRELTGELFF; cdr3_nt: TGTGCCATCAGCAAAGACAGAGAATTGACCGGGGAGCTGTTTTTT
clone_size: .; d_call: .; v_call: TRBV5-1; j_call: TRBJ2-7; cdr3_aa: CASSRHVEREQYF; cdr3_nt: TGCGCCAGCAGCCGCCATGTGGAGCGCGAGCAGTACTTC
clone_size: .; d_call: TRBD2; v_call: TRBV6-5; j_call: TRBJ2-3; cdr3_aa: CASSYSSGRADTQYF; cdr3_nt: TGTGCCAGCAGTTACTCAAGCGGGAGGGCAGATACGCAGTATTTT
clone_size: .; d_call: .; v_call: TRBV5-1; j_call: TRBJ2-7; cdr3_aa: CASSFPTDRRTVYEQYF; cdr3_nt: TGCGCCAGCAGCTTCCCCACTGACAGGCGAACCGTTTACGAGCAGTACTTC
clone_size: .; d_call: .; v_call: TRBV6-1; j_call: TRBJ2-3; cdr3_aa: CASRESTDTQYF; cdr3_nt: TGTGCCAGCAGGGAGAGCACAGATACGCAGTATTTT
clone_size: few; d_call: TRBD2; v_call: TRBV5-1; j_call: TRBJ2-3; cdr3_aa: CASSLALAGVTDTQYF; cdr3_nt: TGCGCCAGCAGCTTGGCCCTAGCGGGAGTGACAGATACGCAGTATTTT
clone_size: .; d_call: .; v_call: TRBV18; j_call: TRBJ2-7; cdr3_aa: CASSPQSEGVSYEQYF; cdr3_nt: TGTGCCAGCTCACCACAATCTGAGGGAGTATCCTACGAGCAGTACTTC
clone_size: .; d_call: .; v_call: TRBV4-1; j_call: TRBJ1-5; cdr3_aa: CASSQDTGPGAQPQHF; cdr3_nt: TGCGCCAGCAGCCAAGACACCGGGCCAGGGGCCCAGCCCCAGCATTTT
clone_size: few; d_call: .; v_call: TRBV2; j_call: TRBJ1-5; cdr3_aa: CASSEGRNNQPQHF; cdr3_nt: TGTGCCAGCAGTGAGGGGAGAAACAATCAGCCCCAGCATTTT
clone_size: .; d_call: .; v_call: TRBV5-6; j_call: TRBJ2-7; cdr3_aa: CASSFTTHEQYF; cdr3_nt: TGTGCCAGCAGCTTTACGACTCACGAGCAGTACTTC
clone_size: .; d_call: .; v_call: TRBV6-5; j_call: TRBJ2-1; cdr3_aa: CASSYEGPLYNEQFF; cdr3_nt: TGTGCCAGCAGTTACGAGGGCCCCTTATACAATGAGCAGTTCTTC
clone_size: .; d_call: TRBD1; v_call: TRBV19; j_call: TRBJ1-1; cdr3_aa: CASSMVTGGRSEAFF; cdr3_nt: TGTGCCAGTAGTATGGTGACAGGGGGCAGGAGTGAAGCTTTCTTT
clone_size: once; d_call: .; v_call: TRBV12-1; j_call: TRBJ2-7; cdr3_aa: CASSSSATGGLGGRYEQYF; cdr3_nt: TGTGCCAGCAGCTCCTCAGCGACAGGGGGGTTGGGTGGCCGATACGAGCAGTACTTC
clone_size: few; d_call: .; v_call: TRBV2; j_call: TRBJ2-5; cdr3_aa: CASSEHPRETQYF; cdr3_nt: TGTGCCAGCAGTGAACACCCCAGGGAGACCCAGTACTTC
clone_size: once; d_call: TRBD2; v_call: TRBV5-1; j_call: TRBJ2-3; cdr3_aa: CASSSGGTSGTDTQYF; cdr3_nt: TGCGCCAGCAGCTCTGGTGGGACTAGCGGCACAGATACGCAGTATTTT
clone_size: .; d_call: .; v_call: TRBV19; j_call: TRBJ2-1; cdr3_aa: CASGGWSYNEQFF; cdr3_nt: TGTGCCAGCGGCGGCTGGTCCTACAATGAGCAGTTCTTC
clone_size: .; d_call: .; v_call: TRBV28; j_call: TRBJ1-4; cdr3_aa: CASIPGGNEKLFF; cdr3_nt: TGTGCCAGCATCCCGGGGGGTAATGAAAAACTGTTTTTT
clone_size: few; d_call: TRBD2; v_call: TRBV2; j_call: TRBJ2-1; cdr3_aa: CASTTRGTSGRENEQFF; cdr3_nt: TGTGCCAGCACCACAAGGGGGACTAGCGGGAGGGAGAATGAGCAGTTCTTC
clone_size: .; d_call: TRBD1; v_call: TRBV28; j_call: TRBJ2-2; cdr3_aa: CASRPTLDRAAGELFF; cdr3_nt: TGTGCCAGCAGGCCTACACTGGACAGGGCGGCCGGGGAGCTGTTTTTT
clone_size: few; d_call: .; v_call: TRBV5-1; j_call: TRBJ2-5; cdr3_aa: CASSSAGGYETQYF; cdr3_nt: TGCGCCAGCAGCTCCGCCGGGGGTTACGAGACCCAGTACTTC
clone_size: few; d_call: .; v_call: TRBV2; j_call: TRBJ1-1; cdr3_aa: CATFWVAGVNTEAFF; cdr3_nt: TGTGCTACTTTCTGGGTCGCGGGGGTGAACACTGAAGCTTTCTTT
clone_size: .; d_call: .; v_call: TRBV27; j_call: TRBJ1-3; cdr3_aa: CASSRTHSSGNTIYF; cdr3_nt: TGTGCCAGCAGTCGGACTCATAGCTCTGGAAACACCATATATTTT
clone_size: once; d_call: TRBD1; v_call: TRBV28; j_call: TRBJ1-2; cdr3_aa: CASVAGGAEFYGYTF; cdr3_nt: TGTGCCAGCGTTGCAGGGGGCGCGGAGTTTTATGGCTACACCTTC
clone_size: .; d_call: .; v_call: TRBV28; j_call: TRBJ1-3; cdr3_aa: CASSSRALDSRSGNTIYF; cdr3_nt: TGTGCCAGCAGTTCTCGAGCTTTGGACAGTCGCTCTGGAAACACCATATATTTT
clone_size: .; d_call: .; v_call: TRBV18; j_call: TRBJ2-7; cdr3_aa: CASSPLRADEQYF; cdr3_nt: TGTGCCAGCTCACCGCTGAGGGCGGACGAGCAGTACTTC
clone_size: .; d_call: TRBD1; v_call: TRBV7-6; j_call: TRBJ2-1; cdr3_aa: CASSWTGFMYNEQFF; cdr3_nt: TGTGCCAGCAGCTGGACAGGGTTCATGTACAATGAGCAGTTCTTC
clone_size: .; d_call: TRBD2; v_call: TRBV2; j_call: TRBJ2-3; cdr3_aa: CASSERLAGGPVHTDTQYF; cdr3_nt: TGTGCCAGCAGTGAAAGGCTAGCGGGAGGGCCGGTCCACACAGATACGCAGTATTTT
clone_size: .; d_call: TRBD1; v_call: TRBV28; j_call: TRBJ2-7; cdr3_aa: CASSTGTGDEQYF; cdr3_nt: TGTGCCAGCAGTACCGGGACAGGCGACGAGCAGTACTTC
clone_size: .; d_call: .; v_call: TRBV5-1; j_call: TRBJ2-5; cdr3_aa: CASSFRRDQETQYF; cdr3_nt: TGCGCCAGCAGCTTCAGACGGGATCAAGAGACCCAGTACTTC
clone_size: .; d_call: TRBD1; v_call: TRBV11-2; j_call: TRBJ1-2; cdr3_aa: CASSPRQGSQGYTF; cdr3_nt: TGTGCCAGCAGTCCCCGACAGGGTTCTCAGGGCTACACCTTC
clone_size: .; d_call: .; v_call: TRBV5-4; j_call: TRBJ2-1; cdr3_aa: CASSTKQNSYNEQFF; cdr3_nt: TGTGCCAGCAGCACAAAACAGAACTCCTACAATGAGCAGTTCTTC
clone_size: .; d_call: TRBD2; v_call: TRBV30; j_call: TRBJ2-5; cdr3_aa: CAWSAPGLAVKETQYF; cdr3_nt: TGTGCCTGGAGTGCGCCGGGACTAGCGGTCAAAGAGACCCAGTACTTC
clone_size: .; d_call: TRBD2; v_call: TRBV7-9; j_call: TRBJ2-2; cdr3_aa: CATPGSQKTSGSTTGELFF; cdr3_nt: TGTGCCACCCCTGGAAGCCAAAAGACTAGCGGGAGTACCACCGGGGAGCTGTTTTTT
clone_size: .; d_call: TRBD1; v_call: TRBV27; j_call: TRBJ1-2; cdr3_aa: CASSFGRQGIFYGYTF; cdr3_nt: TGTGCCAGCAGTTTCGGGAGACAGGGGATTTTCTATGGCTACACCTTC
clone_size: .; d_call: .; v_call: TRBV6-5; j_call: TRBJ1-3; cdr3_aa: CASHAHTTEGSIYF; cdr3_nt: TGTGCCAGCCACGCACACACGACCGAGGGATCCATATATTTT